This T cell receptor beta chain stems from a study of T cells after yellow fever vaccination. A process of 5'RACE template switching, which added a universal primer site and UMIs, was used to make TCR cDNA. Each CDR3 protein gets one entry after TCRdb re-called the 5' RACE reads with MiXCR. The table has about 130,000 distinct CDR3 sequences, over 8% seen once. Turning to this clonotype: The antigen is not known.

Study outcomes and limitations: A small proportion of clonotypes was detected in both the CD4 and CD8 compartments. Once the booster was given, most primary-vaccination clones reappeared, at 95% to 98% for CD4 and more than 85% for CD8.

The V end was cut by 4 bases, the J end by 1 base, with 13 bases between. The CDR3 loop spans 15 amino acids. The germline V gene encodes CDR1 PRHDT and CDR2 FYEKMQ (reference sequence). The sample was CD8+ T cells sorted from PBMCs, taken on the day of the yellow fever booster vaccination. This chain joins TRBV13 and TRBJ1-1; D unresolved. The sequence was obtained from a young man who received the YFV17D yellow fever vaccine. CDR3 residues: CASSSPSGRNTEAFF. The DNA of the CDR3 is TGTGCCAGCAGCTCCCCCAGCGGACGGAACACTGAAGCTTTCTTT.